The clone carrying this T cell receptor (beta chain) came up a few times. V was clipped by 4 bases and J by 4 bases; unmatched bases: 4. The CDR3 sequence is 15 residues long. Germline-derived CDR1 and CDR2 are MNHGY and SAAAGT. This entry belongs to a study of CXCR4 blockade with PD-1 therapy in pancreatic cancer. The table came from immunoSEQ multiplex PCR; TCRdb's copy has only in-frame clones and leaves some out. The table lists under 5,500 clones, 55% of them singletons. This clonotype originated in a human donor with pancreatic ductal adenocarcinoma. The chain joins TRBV6-8 to TRBJ2-2, with 9 bases identical to TRBD2. Sequencing was done on a sample of tumor tissue. The CDR3 spells CASSFSGGTTGELFF. The CDR3 coding sequence is TGTGCCAGCAGTTTTAGCGGGGGAACCACCGGGGAGCTGTTTTTT.